Presented here are 16 T cell receptor beta chains from one specimen sequenced in a study of CD8 T cells in ankylosing spondylitis. TCRdb redid the calling of the 5' RACE reads with MiXCR, one entry per CDR3 protein. The repertoire holds a few hundred thousand distinct CDR3 sequences, with 20% as singletons. Sequenced material: blood, either unsorted or a sorted T cell fraction (not recorded which). The receptors here all came from a female donor with ankylosing spondylitis or in good health (not recorded which).

The chain couples TRBV14 to TRBJ1-3, with no clear D. Between the trimmed V and J ends, which lost 9 bases and 2 bases, there was a span of 11 bases. The germline V gene has CDR1 SGHDN and CDR2 FVKESK. The CDR3 spans 13 residues. CDR3 residues: CASGSRAGNTIYF. The CDR3 coding sequence is TGTGCCAGTGGGTCCCGGGCTGGAAACACCATATATTTT.

This clonotype was observed many times. The chain links TRBV19 to TRBJ2-7; D not certain. V was cut by 3 bases and J by 2 bases, with 11 bases left in between. Germline-derived CDR1 and CDR2 are LNHDA and SQIVND (reference sequence). The CDR3 covers 14 residues. CDR3 loop: CASSIGQEPYEQYF. The CDR3 nucleotides read TGTGCCAGTAGTATTGGGCAGGAGCCCTACGAGCAGTACTTC.

This chain joins TRBV20-1 and TRBJ2-7; 8 bases match TRBD2. This CDR3 has 18 residues. Germline V CDR1 and CDR2: DFQATT, SNEGSKA (reference sequence). J was trimmed by 7 bases and V by 0 bases; bases with no gene match: 20. Here the CDR3 reads CSARDRSGAASGLHEQYF. The CDR3 nucleotides are TGCAGTGCTAGAGATCGGTCCGGAGCGGCTAGCGGGCTTCATGAGCAGTACTTC.

This clonotype was detected a few times. The V call is TRBV20-1, the J call TRBJ2-5; 10 bases align to TRBD2. The CDR3 has 16 amino acids. Germline V gene data show CDR1 as DFQATT and CDR2 as SNEGSKA (reference sequence). Unmatched junction bases numbered 7, after V lost 2 bases and J lost 1 base. Here the CDR3 DNA reads TGCAGTGCTAGAAGGACTAGCGGAGGGCTCCAAGAGACCCAGTACTTC. Protein: CSARRTSGGLQETQYF.

This clonotype came up many times. This chain uses TRBV6-5 with TRBJ1-6; TRBD1 might be the D (6 bases). The germline V gene encodes CDR1 MNHEY and CDR2 SVGAGI. V lost 3 bases, J lost 10 bases, and 19 bases lay in between. The CDR3 loop spans 16 amino acids. As DNA, the CDR3 is TGTGCCAGCAGTTATGGCGGGGGGCAAGATAGATCACCCCTCCACTTT. It yields the protein CASSYGGGQDRSPLHF.

The rearrangement joins TRBV11-2 to TRBJ2-2, with D unclear. The CDR3 spans 13 residues. Germline loops: CDR1 SGHAT, CDR2 FQNNGV. Trimming took 4 bases from V and 9 from J, leaving 12 bases between them. The CDR3 coding sequence is TGTGCCAGCAGCTCCGACACGCTCTGGGAGCTGTTTTTT. As protein: CASSSDTLWELFF.

This clonotype was seen ten or more times. The chain links TRBV20-1 to TRBJ2-5; D is uncertain. Germline V gene data show CDR1 as DFQATT and CDR2 as SNEGSKA (reference sequence). This CDR3 is 14 amino acids long. Trimming took 0 bases from V and 0 from J, leaving 8 bases between them. The CDR3 reads CSARDEKYQETQYF. CDR3 nucleotide sequence: TGCAGTGCTAGAGATGAAAAGTACCAAGAGACCCAGTACTTC.

This clonotype was counted a few times. V and J are TRBV20-1 and TRBJ2-5, with D perhaps TRBD1 (6 bases). The CDR3 length is 12 residues. Germline assignment: CDR1 DFQATT and CDR2 SNEGSKA (reference sequence). The V end was cut by 6 bases, the J end by 2 bases, with 10 bases between. The CDR3 loop reads CSASGEQETQYF. The CDR3 coding sequence is TGCAGTGCCTCAGGGGAACAAGAGACCCAGTACTTC.

This clonotype occurred a few times. The chain uses TRBV11-3 and TRBJ2-1; 9 bases align to TRBD2. The CDR3 extends over 16 amino acids. The V gene end was trimmed by 4 bases and the J gene end by 4 bases; junction bases not matched to a gene: 8. The germline V gene has CDR1 SGHNT and CDR2 YENEEA. The DNA of the CDR3 is TGTGCCAGCAGCTGGCGGACTAGCGCAGTATACAATGAGCAGTTCTTC. It is translated as CASSWRTSAVYNEQFF. Full variable domain (outside the CDR3, taken from reference TRBV11-3 and TRBJ2-1): EAGVVQSPRYKIIEKKQPVAFWCNPISGHNTLYWYLQNLGQGPELLIRYENEEAVDDSQLPKDRFSAERLKGVDSTLKIQPAELGDSAVYLCASSWRTSAVYNEQFFGPGTRLTVL.

The chain uses TRBV7-2 and TRBJ2-7, with TRBD2 as a possible D gene (6 bases). The CDR3 is 15 amino acids. V was cut by 4 bases and J by 0 bases, with 13 bases left in between. CDR1 is SGHTA, CDR2 FQGNSA, per germline. The CDR3 bases are TGTGCCAGCAGCTGGGACTCGCGAACCTCCTACGAGCAGTACTTC. It encodes CASSWDSRTSYEQYF.

In this sample, this clonotype turned up many times. V usage is TRBV12-3 or TRBV12-4 and J usage is TRBJ1-2; D not resolved. V lost 7 bases and J 8 bases, leaving 17 bases between the germline ends. The CDR3 sequence is 13 residues long. CDR3 DNA: TGTGCCAGCACCCCGGACTCAAGGAGAGGCTACACCTTC. Translating it yields CASTPDSRRGYTF.

This clonotype turned up a few times. The J gene is TRBJ1-2, the V gene TRBV24-1; D is unclear. V dropped 5 bases and J dropped 6 bases, with 12 bases sitting between them. The CDR3 is 13 residues long. Looked up from germline, CDR1 is KGHDR and CDR2 is SFDVKD. The CDR3 region is CATSVTPWDGYTF. The DNA for the CDR3 is TGTGCCACCAGTGTAACACCCTGGGATGGCTACACCTTC.

This clonotype came up many times. This chain joins TRBV12-3 or TRBV12-4 and TRBJ1-3; D unresolved. The CDR3 has 14 amino acids. V lost 2 bases to trimming and J lost 0 bases, with 5 bases between them. CDR3 loop: CASSLTGSGNTIYF. As DNA, the CDR3 is TGTGCCAGCAGTTTAACGGGCTCTGGAAACACCATATATTTT.

This clonotype appeared a few times. The chain couples TRBV4-3 to TRBJ2-7, with D uncertain. Germline CDR1 and CDR2: LGHNA and YSLEER. This CDR3 is 14 amino acids long. V lost 4 bases and J 4 bases, leaving 14 bases between the germline ends. In nucleotides, the CDR3 is TGCGCCAGCAGCCCCGCGGACGGCGGATACGAGCAGTACTTC. This encodes CASSPADGGYEQYF.

The genes are TRBV20-1 and TRBJ2-2; TRBD2 matches 8 bases. V lost 6 bases and J lost 1; bases outside the gene matches: 4. Germline values: CDR1 DFQATT, CDR2 SNEGSKA (reference sequence). The CDR3 is made up of 14 amino acids. In DNA form, the CDR3 reads TGCAGTGCCCACACTAGCGGGAACACCGGGGAGCTGTTTTTT. It is translated as CSAHTSGNTGELFF.

This clonotype was counted between two and nine times. V usage is TRBV5-1 and J usage is TRBJ2-5, with D possibly matching TRBD1 (6 bases). The V gene lost 3 bases and the J gene lost 5 bases, with 17 bases spanning the gap. CDR3 length: 15 residues. Germline CDR1 is SGHRS and CDR2 is YFSETQ. CDR3 DNA sequence: TGCGCCAGCAGCTATGGACAGACCGGAACGGAGACCCAGTACTTC. This sequence encodes CASSYGQTGTETQYF.